This entry features one TCR beta chain sequence. What it binds is unknown. These data are taken from a study of cytomegalovirus exposure and HLA in healthy donors. Trimming shortened V by 7 bases and J by 8 bases, and 19 bases separated the two germline ends. This CDR3 has 14 residues. Germline CDR1 reads SGHRS; CDR2 reads YFSETQ. The PCR employed 60 Vbeta primers together with 13 Jbeta primers. Repertoires were generated with immunoSEQ multiplex PCR, while TCRdb's copy carries only in-frame clones and drops some. The sample has approximately 140,000 clones, approximately 85% seen once; the top ten hold under 2%. Overall study findings and caveats: Among the most significant clusters, several appeared linked to common viral pathogens in a later analysis.

This chain links TRBV5-1 with TRBJ2-1, with a possible D match to TRBD2 (5 bases). The specimen sequenced was PBMCs. The receptor was derived from a boy between 10 and 17 years old in good health and CMV-seronegative. Written as DNA, the CDR3 is TGCGCCAGCGGCCCCCCACGAGGGAGAGATGAGCAGTTCTTC. Translated: CASGPPRGRDEQFF.